The entry below describes one T cell receptor (beta chain). In the study's own analysis: For nucleated cells, counts were estimated from reference gene primer amplification. TCRdb keeps only in-frame clones here, not all; method: immunoSEQ multiplex PCR. From that table come the V and J calls and clone size; the DNA was used to work out D and trimming. The repertoire holds around 76,000 clones, with roughly 86% as singletons. The data stem from a study of blood T cell repertoires in COVID-19. Study summary: In each case, the material was cDNA or gDNA derived from T cells, B-cell-depleted T cells, or PBMCs.

Trimming stripped 5 bases from V and 8 bases from J, with 9 bases between. There are 11 residues in the CDR3. Germline V gives CDR1 GTSNPN, CDR2 SVGIG (reference sequence). The V gene is TRBV30, the J gene TRBJ1-4; tentative D call: TRBD1 (6 bases). The sequence was collected from a woman aged 70-85 years with acute or convalescent COVID-19. Source material: peripheral blood. In DNA form, the CDR3 reads TGTGCCTGGCAGGGGAGCGAAAAACTGTTTTTT. This sequence encodes CAWQGSEKLFF.